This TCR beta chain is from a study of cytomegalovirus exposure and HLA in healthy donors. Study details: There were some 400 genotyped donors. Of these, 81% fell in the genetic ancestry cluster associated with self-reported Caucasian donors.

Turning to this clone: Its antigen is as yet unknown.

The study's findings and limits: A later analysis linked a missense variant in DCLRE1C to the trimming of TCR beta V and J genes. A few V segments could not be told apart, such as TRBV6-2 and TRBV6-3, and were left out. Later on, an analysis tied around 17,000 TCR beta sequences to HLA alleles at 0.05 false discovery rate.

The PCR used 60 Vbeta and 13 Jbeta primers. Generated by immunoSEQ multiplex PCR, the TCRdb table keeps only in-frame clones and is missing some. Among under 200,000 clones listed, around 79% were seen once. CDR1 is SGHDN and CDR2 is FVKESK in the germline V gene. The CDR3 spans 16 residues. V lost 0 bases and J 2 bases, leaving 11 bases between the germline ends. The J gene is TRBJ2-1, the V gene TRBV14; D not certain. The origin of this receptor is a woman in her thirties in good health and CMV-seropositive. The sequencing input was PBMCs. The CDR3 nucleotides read TGTGCCAGCAGCCAAGATCGGGTCCGCACCTACAATGAGCAGTTCTTC. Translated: CASSQDRVRTYNEQFF.